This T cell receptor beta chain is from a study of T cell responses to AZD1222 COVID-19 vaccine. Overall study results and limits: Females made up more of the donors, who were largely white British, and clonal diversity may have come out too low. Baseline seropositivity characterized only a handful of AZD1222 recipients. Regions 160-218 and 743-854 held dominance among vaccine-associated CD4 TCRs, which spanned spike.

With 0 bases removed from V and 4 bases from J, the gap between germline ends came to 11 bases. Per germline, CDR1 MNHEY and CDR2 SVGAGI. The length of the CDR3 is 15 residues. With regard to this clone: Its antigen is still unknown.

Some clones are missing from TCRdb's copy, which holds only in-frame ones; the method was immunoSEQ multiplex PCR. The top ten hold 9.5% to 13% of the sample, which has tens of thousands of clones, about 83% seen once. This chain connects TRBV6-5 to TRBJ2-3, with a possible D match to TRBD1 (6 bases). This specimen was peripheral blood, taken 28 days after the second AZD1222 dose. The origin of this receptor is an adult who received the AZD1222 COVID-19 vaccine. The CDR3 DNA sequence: TGTGCCAGCAGTTACTCGATAAAGGGGGCAGATACGCAGTATTTT. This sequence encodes CASSYSIKGADTQYF.